This T cell receptor (beta chain) stems from a study of T cell clonotyping in hematopoietic cell transplantation. Looking at the study overall: Pretransplant recipient samples were taken after cytoreduction. Findings and limits, study-wide: Pathologically expanded recipient clonotypes increased progressively from day 30 to day 180 as diversity fell. CD4 and CD8 repertoire contributions could not be separated without sorting. At the given depth, recipient repertoires were over 97% de novo clonotypes.

As for time point: recipient sample about 28 days before transplant, after cytoreduction. Profiled with immunoSEQ multiplex PCR; TCRdb holds only in-frame clones, not every one. The sample records about 29,000 clones, over 65% being singletons. This CDR3 has 14 amino acids. Germline V gene lookup returns CDR1 LNHNV and CDR2 YYDKDF (reference sequence). The V and J ends lost 0 bases and 4 bases, in that order; junction bases with no gene match: 3. On this clone itself: No antigen is known for it.

Sequencing used peripheral blood mononuclear cells, obtained before stem cell transplant. This chain joins TRBV15 and TRBJ2-7, with TRBD2 identical over 7 bases. The TCR was taken from a woman aged 30 to 39 with chronic myeloid leukemia. Some clones in this sample may be carry-over from other donors' samples. CDR3: CATSREYGGYEQYF. The DNA of the CDR3 is TGTGCCACCAGCAGAGAGTACGGGGGGTACGAGCAGTACTTC.